This entry concerns a single T cell receptor (beta chain). The antigen is unknown. This entry belongs to a study of shared clonotypes between healthy human individuals. Study at large: In total, the donors were two women and three men aged 18 to 49. General observations from the study: Compared with memory subsets, naive subsets generally had larger estimated richness. A few donors shared 5% to 5.5% of their naive CD4 clonotypes.

Naive CD8 cells, CD45RO-negative and positively selected for CCR7, excluded terminally differentiated effector memory CD45RA+ cells. Profiling relied on immunoSEQ multiplex PCR, and the TCRdb table lists in-frame clones only, not all of them. The sample carries hundreds of thousands of clones, around 96% recorded once. The CDR3 extends over 14 amino acids. CDR1 is SEHNR, CDR2 FQNEAQ, per germline (reference sequence). V lost 6 bases and J lost 4, with 16 bases in between. The sample comprised naive CD8+ T cells sorted from blood. The V gene is TRBV7-9, the J gene TRBJ2-7, with D unclear. This sequence was found in a woman aged 30 to 39 in good health. DNA for the CDR3: TGTGCCAGCAGTTACAGCTTGGCCGAATACGAGCAGTACTTC. This sequence encodes CASSYSLAEYEQYF.